This is a list of T cell receptor beta chains from one sample in a study of sequential checkpoint blockade in melanoma. Profiling relied on immunoSEQ multiplex PCR, and the TCRdb table lists in-frame clones only, not all of them. The sample carries about 3,600 clones, 50% to 75% recorded once. The sequencing used CD8+ T cells sorted from blood (inferred from file names), collected from a patient given nivolumab and ipilimumab in sequence. These receptors were taken from a human donor with melanoma. Each CDR3 is given with its conserved first and last residue. A D gene is named only where the DNA matches it firmly. Some rows have no size entry. The others give once, few or many, or a class for an expanded clone.

TRBD1,.,TRBV30,TRBJ1-2,CAWTTVTGGRVGYTF,TGTGCCTGGACGACCGTCACAGGGGGAAGGGTGGGCTACACCTTC
.,.,TRBV7-9,TRBJ2-5,CASSLGGFGVETQYF,TGTGCCAGCAGTCTCGGAGGTTTTGGCGTTGAGACCCAGTACTTC
TRBD2,.,TRBV2,TRBJ2-7,CASSEELAGISSYEQYF,TGTGCCAGCAGTGAGGAACTAGCGGGGATCTCCTCCTACGAGCAGTACTTC
.,.,TRBV21-1,TRBJ1-5,CASSRGRDRVYQPQHF,TGTGCCAGCAGCAGAGGACGTGACAGGGTTTATCAGCCCCAGCATTTT
TRBD1,once,TRBV11-3,TRBJ1-2,CASSSAYNRDRYYGYTF,TGTGCCAGCAGCTCAGCATATAACCGGGACAGGTACTATGGCTACACCTTC
.,few,TRBV18,TRBJ1-2,CASSPTDSSHWGGYTF,TGTGCCAGCTCACCAACCGACAGTTCCCACTGGGGTGGCTACACCTTC
TRBD2,few,TRBV4-1,TRBJ2-7,CASSQDLSGSSYEQYF,TGCGCCAGCAGCCAAGATCTTAGCGGGAGCTCCTACGAGCAGTACTTC
TRBD1,.,TRBV9,TRBJ1-1,CASSISQGGYTEAFF,TGTGCCAGCAGCATTTCACAGGGGGGGTACACTGAAGCTTTCTTT
TRBD1,.,TRBV6-5,TRBJ2-7,CASSATGTGRNEQYF,TGTGCCAGCAGTGCCACCGGGACAGGACGCAACGAGCAGTACTTC
.,.,TRBV14,TRBJ2-7,CASSPGNLLVEQYF,TGTGCCAGCAGCCCGGGGAACCTGTTGGTCGAGCAGTACTTC
TRBD1,.,TRBV4-3,TRBJ1-5,CASSLGTGEDQPQHF,TGCGCCAGCAGCCTCGGGACAGGGGAAGATCAGCCCCAGCATTTT
.,.,TRBV6-5,TRBJ1-1,CASSERSTEAFF,TGTGCCAGCAGTGAGAGGAGCACTGAAGCTTTCTTT
.,.,TRBV6-1,TRBJ1-2,CASSEWGGGNYGYTF,TGTGCCAGCAGTGAATGGGGGGGAGGTAACTATGGCTACACCTTC